This TCR beta chain was captured by sequencing in a study of shared clonotypes between healthy human individuals. Whole-study context: Samples came from a couple of female and a few male donors aged 18 to 49. Overall study findings and caveats: In general, naive subsets displayed greater estimated richness than memory subsets did.

Division of CD4+ cells produced a CD45RA+ naive subset and a CD45RA-negative memory subset. This was a deep-level run. Sequencing was performed with immunoSEQ multiplex PCR; in TCRdb, only in-frame clones are kept and a portion is missing. The sample holds over a million clones; around 78% are singletons and the top ten take more than 0.5%. Notes on this clone: The antigen is not known.

The V end was cut by 3 bases, the J end by 1 base, with 8 bases between. The V gene's germline CDR1 is SGHTA and CDR2 FQGNSA. The CDR3 has 14 residues. The TCR originated in a man in his late teens or twenties in good health. Some clones in this sample may be carry-over from other donors' samples. The J gene is TRBJ2-3, the V gene TRBV7-2; D gene ambiguous. Sequenced sample: memory CD4+ T cells from PBMCs. Documented subset: CD45RA-negative fraction. Here the CDR3 DNA reads TGTGCCAGCAGCTTGGAGTGGGGCACAGATACGCAGTATTTT. Translated, it gives CASSLEWGTDTQYF.